This T cell receptor beta chain comes out of a study of cytomegalovirus exposure and HLA in healthy donors (TCRdb year 2017). Turning to the overall study: An earlier analysis of some 500 of the donors reported about 290 Gb of sequence data and around 110 million unique TCR beta sequences from approximately 180 million T cells. The study used immunosequencing to profile the T cell repertoires of 670 or so subjects and linked those repertoires to cytomegalovirus serostatus. HLA typing included class I and class II loci at four-digit resolution. Donor age, sex, ethnicity and CMV serostatus were compiled together with the repertoire data. Of the roughly 430 genotyped donors, about 80% fell in the genetic ancestry cluster associated with self-reported Caucasian donors. On average, 235,054 unique TCR beta nucleotide sequences were sequenced per donor among a few hundred genotyped donors of the cohort, with roughly 19% of those sequences being non-productive. A later analysis re-examined previously published TCR beta repertoires from more than 600 donors and added high-resolution HLA genotyping to investigate patterns of TCR occurrence. The aim of the study was to test whether cataloging public T cell receptors could identify signatures of past pathogen exposure. Around 320 gigabases of sequencing data and approximately 85 million unique TCR sequences were included in an early release covering 550 to 800 HLA-typed donors. Besides the first cohort of under 700 subjects, a separate validation cohort made up of over 100 different subjects was used. To predict cytomegalovirus infection status, the study brought together high-throughput TCR immunosequencing, statistical association of individual TCRs with disease status, and machine learning. In a later genetic analysis, genome-wide SNP genotypes for about 65% of the roughly 670 donors were used, and that subset was treated as a discovery cohort. Every repertoire in the discovery cohort had been generated on one and the same sequencing platform. About 5 DR-DQ haplotypes were handled as single units for association and clustering, since linkage in the cohort was strong. The number of donors typed differed by locus, with about 620-630 for A, B, C, DRB1 and DQB1, 522 for DQA1, 600 to 610 for DPA1, and around 460 for DPB1. The later analysis used no new phenotypic data to find candidate immune exposures, relying instead on TCR beta sequences and their occurrence across donors. In an earlier analysis of a few hundred of the donors, high-throughput TCR beta sequencing was used to judge whether each TCR beta V gene segment behaved as functional or pseudogenic. Study-level results and caveats: According to a later analysis, TCR association rates differed among HLA loci, with DRB1 alleles showing the most associated TCRs and HLA-C alleles showing the fewest. Roughly 17 rarely observed V segments, including chromosome 9 orphons, were excluded from the earlier analysis of some 590 of the donors because counts were too low. Broadly in line with IMGT annotations, most TCR beta V segments showed up in productive rearrangements about 90% or about 30% of the time in an earlier analysis of around 600 of the donors. Correlated functional status among segregating V segments might reflect linkage disequilibrium, but an unknown experimental factor could not be ruled out. A cluster of highly shared sequence variants was judged likely to represent a technical artifact of the sequencing pipeline. While some public TCRs were present in many individuals, most TCR sequences turned up only very rarely across donors. A few of the identified cytomegalovirus-associated TCR beta chains were confirmed in vitro to be specific for cytomegalovirus antigens. A further reported finding was that TCR beta sequences accurately predicted the HLA-A and HLA-B alleles for most subjects in the first cohort. A later genetic analysis associated a missense DCLRE1C variant with V-gene and J-gene trimming of TCR beta chains, and an independent cohort replicated the association. Because HLA typing was missing for some donors at each locus, association tests included only the typed subset. Only TCR beta chains were sequenced in this cohort, and the absence of alpha or paired-chain data limited detectable features. Immune exposure information for the cohort was limited to CMV serostatus. The classifier was reported to diagnose cytomegalovirus status with high specificity and sensitivity in both the original and validation cohorts. In a later genetic analysis, fewer N-insertions in productive TCRs were reported among donors in an Asian-associated ancestry cluster than the roughly 670-donor mean. The presence/absence analyses assumed that sequencing depth was roughly uniform across donors, and that assumption may not be true. According to a later analysis, parvovirus B19, influenza, CMV and Epstein-Barr virus appeared linked to several top co-occurrence clusters. Some IMGT-functional V segments, including TRBV6-2 and TRBV6-3, could not be distinguished by the 87-base-pair reads and were therefore excluded. A later analysis found that HLA-associated TCR beta chains were more clonally expanded and had lower generation probabilities than equally common non-associated chains. In the study, approximately 150 TCR beta chains were listed as associated with cytomegalovirus. When HLA alleles, especially DR and DQ, strongly co-occurred, TCR associations were difficult to assign to individual alleles. In a later analysis, most CMV-associated TCR beta chains were found to appear HLA-restricted, with HLA associations seemingly driven largely by CMV exposure. The authors suggested that the approach could potentially be extended to other disease states and immunological phenotypes. In a later analysis, some 18,000 TCR beta sequences were associated with specific HLA alleles at a false discovery rate of 0.05.

This clone was picked up a small number of times. Its antigen is currently not known. Qualities for individual bases were not recorded, and no much larger clone is one base off. The cohort consisted of 650 to 850 healthy bone marrow donors. At the time of sampling, every cohort member was nominally healthy, though immune exposures that went unrecorded were likely present. The donor tested CMV seronegative and was one of the 352 seronegative cohort members. A peripheral blood sample was provided by each donor, and peripheral blood mononuclear cells were used for TCR beta sequencing. Genomic DNA was extracted from the blood cell samples with the Qiagen DNeasy Blood Extraction Kit. The protocol used for the library was the immunoSEQ multiplex PCR assay. The multiplex PCR relied on a mix of 60 forward primers for TCR Vbeta segments and 13 reverse primers for TCR Jbeta segments. The CDR3 region of rearranged TCR beta genes was amplified from genomic DNA with a multiplex PCR assay. The Illumina HiSeq System was used to sequence the amplified TCR beta libraries as 87-base-pair reads. In the source study's methods: A later analysis tallied roughly 80 million unique TCR beta chains across the 700 or so repertoires, and around 10 million of those chains were shared by two or more donors. To remove PCR and sequencing errors, raw reads were error-corrected and collapsed into unique sequences using a nearest-neighbor algorithm that merged closely related sequences. Alignment of CDR3 sequences to IMGT reference sequences was used to assign V, D and J gene segments. Each retained sequence needed at least a six-nucleotide match to both a V gene segment and a J gene segment. Rearrangements were classified as productive when the CDR3 lacked stop codons and remained in frame with V and J, and all other rearrangements were classified as non-productive. Following IMGT convention, CDR3 was defined as the stretch from the second conserved V-encoded cysteine to the conserved J-encoded phenylalanine. The earlier analysis of roughly 590 of the donors excluded any sequence lacking an unambiguous match to a single V gene segment. An earlier analysis of a few hundred of the donors called V segments functional above 56.7% productive rearrangements and segregating when the between-donor standard deviation exceeded 5%. A statistical classification framework was developed to diagnose cytomegalovirus status using the catalog of TCR beta chain sequences. A later analysis assigned V and J genes by comparing TCR nucleotide sequences with IMGT/GENE-DB human TR gene sequences. A later analysis assigned CDR3 sequences and most-parsimonious VDJ recombination scenarios with the TCRdist pipeline. In a later analysis, each TCR beta chain was defined by its CDR3 amino acid sequence together with its V-gene family, and reads without a unique V-gene family were excluded. In a later analysis, fewer than 600 highly shared, low-generation-probability nucleotide sequences were removed to address suspected cross-contamination and a sequencing artifact. In a later analysis, a clonal expansion index for each public chain was calculated from normalized within-repertoire ranks of inferred template counts. In a later analysis, generation probabilities were computed with a VDJ recombination model fitted to out-of-frame rearrangements, and the resulting probabilities were checked against IGoR. In a later analysis, TCR-TCR, TCR-HLA and TCR-CMV co-occurrence was scored with hypergeometric tests, and a repertoire-size bias correction was applied to TCR pairs. False discovery rates were estimated in a later analysis by permuting HLA or CMV assignments 20 times. In a later analysis, co-occurring TCRs were grouped using DBSCAN, and TCRdist sequence similarity was added for clustering within HLA-allele-positive subsets. Co-occurrence clustering excluded repertoires with fewer than 30,000 or more than 120,000 public chains, plus five with anomalous nucleotide sharing. TCRdb limited this immuneACCESS table to in-frame rearrangements with V and J called. A share of clones is missing; checked studies link under half to unresolved V genes, and the rest is unexplained. D and trimming were read from the DNA, whereas the V and J calls and clone size are those reported in that table. Within this sample are approximately 120,000 clones, with about 81% of them counted one time only. Around 0.99% of the sample belongs to the ten largest clones.

The CDR3 measures 15 amino acids from cysteine to phenylalanine. The entry retains the CDR3 DNA only, 45 bases that are in frame from base 1. According to the germline V gene, CDR1 reads MNHNS and CDR2 reads SASEGT. V has 6 bases trimmed and J has 4 bases trimmed; junction bases matching no gene number 10. This receptor was identified in a woman in her thirties in good health and CMV-seronegative. The V and J genes are TRBV6-1 and TRBJ2-3, with 7 bases in between that match TRBD2. Sequencing input: PBMCs. At the DNA level, the sequence is TGTGCCAGCAGGAGTACTAGCGTCTTGGCAGATACGCAGTATTTT. It codes for CASRSTSVLADTQYF.